This T cell receptor (beta chain) was captured by sequencing in a study of radiotherapy plus CTLA-4 blockade in lung cancer. Study observations and caveats: Early blood T cell clone changes and increased post-radiation serum interferon-beta were reportedly the strongest response predictors. Blood-borne expansion of tumor-derived TCR clones followed radiotherapy plus ipilimumab.

Repertoires were generated with immunoSEQ multiplex PCR, while TCRdb's copy carries only in-frame clones and drops some. The sample holds 48,000 or so clones, just under 85% seen once. As to this clone: The target antigen is unknown.

CTLA-4 blockade with ipilimumab, together with focal radiation, was given to patients with chemo-refractory metastatic non-small-cell lung cancer. Here the sequenced sample was peripheral blood, taken from a patient treated with radiotherapy plus ipilimumab. The sequence derives from a human donor with non-small cell lung cancer whose response to radiotherapy plus ipilimumab could not be evaluated.

CDR3 residues: CASSLRGNEQFF. CDR3 nucleotide sequence: TGTGCCAGCAGTTTGAGAGGGAATGAGCAGTTCTTC. This chain joins TRBV28 and TRBJ2-1; TRBD2 might be the D (5 bases). Trimming removed 3 bases at V and 7 bases at J, with 7 bases between. The CDR3 covers 12 residues. CDR1 is MDHEN and CDR2 is SYDVKM in the germline V gene.